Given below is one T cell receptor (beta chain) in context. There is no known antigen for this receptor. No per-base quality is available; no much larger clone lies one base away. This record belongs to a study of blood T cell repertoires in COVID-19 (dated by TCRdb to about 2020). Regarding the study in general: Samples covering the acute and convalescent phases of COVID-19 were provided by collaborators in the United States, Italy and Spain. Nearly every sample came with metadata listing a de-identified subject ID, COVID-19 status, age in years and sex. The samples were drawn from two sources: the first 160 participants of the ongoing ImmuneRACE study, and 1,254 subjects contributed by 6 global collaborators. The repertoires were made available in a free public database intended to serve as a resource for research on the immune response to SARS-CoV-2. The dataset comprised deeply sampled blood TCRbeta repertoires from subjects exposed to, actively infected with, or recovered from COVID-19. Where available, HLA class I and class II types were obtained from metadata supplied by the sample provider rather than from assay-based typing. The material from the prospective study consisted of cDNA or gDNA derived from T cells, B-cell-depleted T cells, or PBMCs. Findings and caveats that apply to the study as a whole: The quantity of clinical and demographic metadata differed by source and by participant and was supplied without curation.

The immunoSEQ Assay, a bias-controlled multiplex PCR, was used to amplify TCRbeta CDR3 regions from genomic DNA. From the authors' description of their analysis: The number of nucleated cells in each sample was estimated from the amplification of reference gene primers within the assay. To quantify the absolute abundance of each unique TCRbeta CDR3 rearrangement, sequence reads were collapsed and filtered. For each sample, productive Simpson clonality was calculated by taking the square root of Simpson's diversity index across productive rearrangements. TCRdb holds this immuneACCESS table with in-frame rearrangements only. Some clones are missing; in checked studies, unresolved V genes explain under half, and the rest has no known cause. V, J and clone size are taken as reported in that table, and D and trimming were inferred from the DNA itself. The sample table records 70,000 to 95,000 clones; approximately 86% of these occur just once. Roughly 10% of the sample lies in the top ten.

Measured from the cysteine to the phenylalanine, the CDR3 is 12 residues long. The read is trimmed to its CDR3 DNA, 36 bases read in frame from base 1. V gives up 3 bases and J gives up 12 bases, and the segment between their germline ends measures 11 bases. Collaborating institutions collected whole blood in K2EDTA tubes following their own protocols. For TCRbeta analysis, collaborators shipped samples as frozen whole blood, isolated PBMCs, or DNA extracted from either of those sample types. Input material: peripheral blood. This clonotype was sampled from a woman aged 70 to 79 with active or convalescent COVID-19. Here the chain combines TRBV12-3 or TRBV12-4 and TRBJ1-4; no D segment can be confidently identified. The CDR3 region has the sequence CASSFMVAELFF. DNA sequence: TGTGCCAGCAGTTTTATGGTGGCGGAACTGTTTTTT.